The present T cell receptor (beta chain) was sequenced within a study of blood T cell repertoires in COVID-19. Study-wide context: Nucleic acid was either cDNA or gDNA, and it came from T cells, B-cell-depleted T cells, or PBMCs.

CDR1 is SGHDT, CDR2 YYEEEE, per germline. This CDR3 has 13 residues. The V gene end was trimmed by 6 bases and the J gene end by 5 bases; junction bases not matched to a gene: 5. Here immunoSEQ multiplex PCR was the method, and the copy in TCRdb shows in-frame clones only, minus some. This table holds about 280,000 clones, roughly 80% found once. This receptor was identified in a man aged 40-50 years who had been exposed to COVID-19. V and J are TRBV5-6 and TRBJ2-1; 7 positions match TRBD2. The sequencing input was PBMCs or T cells enriched from blood (not recorded which). The CDR3 DNA reads as TGTGCCAGCACTCTAGCGGTTCACAATGAGCAGTTCTTC. Residues: CASTLAVHNEQFF.